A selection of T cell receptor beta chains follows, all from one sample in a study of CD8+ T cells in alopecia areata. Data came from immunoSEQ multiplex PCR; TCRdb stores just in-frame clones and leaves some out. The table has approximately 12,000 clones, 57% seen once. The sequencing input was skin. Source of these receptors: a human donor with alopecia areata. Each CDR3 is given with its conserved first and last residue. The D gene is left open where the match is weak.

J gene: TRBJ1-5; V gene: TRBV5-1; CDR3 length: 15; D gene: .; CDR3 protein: CASSLASVGNQPQHF
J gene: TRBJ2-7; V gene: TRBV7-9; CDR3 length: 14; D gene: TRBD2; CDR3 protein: CASSGLAGNYEQYF
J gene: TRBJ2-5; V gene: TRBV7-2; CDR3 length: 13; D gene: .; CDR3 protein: CASSFVKQETQYF
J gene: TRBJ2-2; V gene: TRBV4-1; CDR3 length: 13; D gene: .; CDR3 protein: CASSPRTAGELFF
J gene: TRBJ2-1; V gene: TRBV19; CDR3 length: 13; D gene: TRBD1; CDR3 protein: CASSRDRGLEQFF
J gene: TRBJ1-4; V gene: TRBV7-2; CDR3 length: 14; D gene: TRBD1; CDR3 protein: CASSFDRANEKLFF
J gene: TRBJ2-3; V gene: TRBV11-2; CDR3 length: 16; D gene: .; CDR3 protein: CASSRRGSLEYNTQYF
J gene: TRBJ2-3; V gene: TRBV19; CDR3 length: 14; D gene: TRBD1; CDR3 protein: CASSGGQGADTQYF
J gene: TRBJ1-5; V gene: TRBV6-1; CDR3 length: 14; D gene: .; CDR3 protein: CASSGFRFNQPQHF
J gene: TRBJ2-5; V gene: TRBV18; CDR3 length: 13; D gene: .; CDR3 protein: CASSQDSGETQYF
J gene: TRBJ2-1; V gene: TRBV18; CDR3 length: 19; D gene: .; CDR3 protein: CASSPSRRSIGTNHNEQFF
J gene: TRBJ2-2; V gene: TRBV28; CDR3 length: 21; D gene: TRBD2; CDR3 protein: CASSLMGIAGKTLENTGELFF
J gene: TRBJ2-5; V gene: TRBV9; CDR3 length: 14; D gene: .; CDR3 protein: CASSVVDSQETQYF
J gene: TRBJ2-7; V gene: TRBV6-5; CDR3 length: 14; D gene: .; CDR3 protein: CASSYSVYMGEQYF
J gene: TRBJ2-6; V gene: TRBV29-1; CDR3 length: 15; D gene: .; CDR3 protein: CSVAADGSGANVLTF
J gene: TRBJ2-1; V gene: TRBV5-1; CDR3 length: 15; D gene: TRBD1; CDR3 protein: CASSNRDRGFYEQFF
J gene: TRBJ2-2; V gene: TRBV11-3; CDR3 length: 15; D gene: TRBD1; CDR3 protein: CASSLYRGPTGELFF
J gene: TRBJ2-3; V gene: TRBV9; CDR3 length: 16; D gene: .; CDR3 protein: CASSVVLGPNTDTQYF
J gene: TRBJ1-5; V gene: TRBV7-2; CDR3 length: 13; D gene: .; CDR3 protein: CASSLWYNQPQHF
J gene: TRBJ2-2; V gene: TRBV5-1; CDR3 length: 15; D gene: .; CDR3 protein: CASSLSGENTGELFF
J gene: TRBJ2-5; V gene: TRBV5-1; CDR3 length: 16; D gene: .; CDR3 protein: CASSIDSIWGQETQYF
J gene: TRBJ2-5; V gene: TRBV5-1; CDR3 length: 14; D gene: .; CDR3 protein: CASSREGSKETQYF
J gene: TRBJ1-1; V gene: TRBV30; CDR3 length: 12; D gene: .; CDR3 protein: CAWSAPNTEAFF
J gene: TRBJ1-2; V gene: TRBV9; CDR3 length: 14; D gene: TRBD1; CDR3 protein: CASSARTGNYGYTF
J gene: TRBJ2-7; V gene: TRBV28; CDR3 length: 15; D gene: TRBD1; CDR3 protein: CASSLWDRFGYEQYF
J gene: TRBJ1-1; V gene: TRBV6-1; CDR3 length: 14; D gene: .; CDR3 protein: CASRDTNRDTEAFF
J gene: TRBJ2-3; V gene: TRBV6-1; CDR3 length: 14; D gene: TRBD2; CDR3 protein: CASSWGGGTDTQYF
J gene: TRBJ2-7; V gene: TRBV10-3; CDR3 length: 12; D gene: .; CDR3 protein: CAIRGGGYEQYF
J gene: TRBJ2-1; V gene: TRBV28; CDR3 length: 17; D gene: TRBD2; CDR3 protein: CASSLMGLAGGYNEQFF
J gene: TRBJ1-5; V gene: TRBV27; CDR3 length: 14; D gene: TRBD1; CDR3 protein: CASRTTGGSQPQHF
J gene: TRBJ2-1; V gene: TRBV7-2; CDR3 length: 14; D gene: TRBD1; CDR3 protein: CASSSDRVLNEQFF
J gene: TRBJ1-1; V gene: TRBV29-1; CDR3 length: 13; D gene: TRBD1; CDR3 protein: CSVWTGGSAEAFF
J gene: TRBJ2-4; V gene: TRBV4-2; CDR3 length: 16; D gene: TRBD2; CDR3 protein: CASSPERGLTKNIQYF
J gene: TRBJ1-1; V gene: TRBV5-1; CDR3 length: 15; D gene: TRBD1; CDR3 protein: CASSLGQGSNTEAFF
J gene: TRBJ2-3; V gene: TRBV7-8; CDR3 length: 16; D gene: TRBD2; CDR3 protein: CASSQGLGRGTDTQYF
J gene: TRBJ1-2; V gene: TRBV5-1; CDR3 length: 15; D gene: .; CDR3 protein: CASSSRAGRSDGYTF
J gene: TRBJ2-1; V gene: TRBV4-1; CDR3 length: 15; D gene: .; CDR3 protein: CASSQSPRPWVEQFF
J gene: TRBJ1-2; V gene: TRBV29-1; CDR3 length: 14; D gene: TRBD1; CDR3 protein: CSVVRTGANYGYTF
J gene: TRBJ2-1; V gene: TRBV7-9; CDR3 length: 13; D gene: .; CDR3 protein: CASSDSRNYEQFF
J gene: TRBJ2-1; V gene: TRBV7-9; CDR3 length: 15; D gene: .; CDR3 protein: CASSPRGNPYNEQFF
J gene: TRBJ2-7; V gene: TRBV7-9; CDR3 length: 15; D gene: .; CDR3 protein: CASSPGAGKQYEQYF
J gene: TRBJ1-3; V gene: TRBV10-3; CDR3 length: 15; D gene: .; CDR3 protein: CAISEIMDSGNTIYF
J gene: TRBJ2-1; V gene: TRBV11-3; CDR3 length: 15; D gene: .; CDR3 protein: CASSPLTGRPNEQFF
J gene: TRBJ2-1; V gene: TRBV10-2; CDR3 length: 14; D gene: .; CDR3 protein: CASNHGGTAREQFF
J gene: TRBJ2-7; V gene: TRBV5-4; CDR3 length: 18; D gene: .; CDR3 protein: CASSLGGGGKSNFYEQYF
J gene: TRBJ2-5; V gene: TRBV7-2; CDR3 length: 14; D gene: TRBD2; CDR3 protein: CASSLVGGGETQYF